The text below deals with one T cell receptor beta chain. The target of this receptor is not known. The record has no base qualities; no much larger clone is one base away. A distance of 19 bases separates the germline ends of V and J, which lose 8 bases and 6 bases respectively. The CDR1 and CDR2 encoded by the germline V gene are KGHSH and LQKENI. The CDR3, cysteine through phenylalanine, is 14 amino acids long. The retained sequence is limited to the CDR3, 42 bases, with the frame set at the first base. The data originate from a study of T cell repertoires in aging, cancer and after chemotherapy (dated by TCRdb to between 2017 and 2020). For the wider study: Six donor age groups were covered, ranging from 30 or younger up to 70 or older, and each group contained at least three individuals. TCR repertoires from healthy donor controls were recorded over periods of several months to years and showed clear clonal overlap between repeated samplings. Some 9 million TCR reads were contained in the full dataset. To look at immunoaging and at how T cells reconstitute after chemotherapy, the study profiled TCR beta repertoires in peripheral blood from both healthy donors and cancer patients. Alongside some 96 healthy donors serving as a reference group, the cohort included over 200 cancer patients, of whom more than 90 had hematological cancers and 110 to 140 had solid cancers. The paper as a whole reports these results and caveats: It was noted by the authors that conclusions about immunological memory after chemotherapy cannot be drawn from the repertoire data. Untreated patients with hematological or solid cancers showed significantly lower blood TCR diversity and higher clonality than age-matched healthy donors. In both cancer cohorts, median generation probability rose over the chemotherapy interval, which suggests that the repertoire was reconstituted through rebound thymic output. In healthy donors, the drop in TCR diversity with age came mainly from a loss of richness, whereas in cancer patients a loss of evenness also played a part.

TCR beta rearrangements were amplified from genomic DNA extracted from peripheral blood rather than from sorted cells or RNA. Multiplex touch-down PCR with a mixed TRB-A/B primer pool was used to amplify rearranged TRB sequences covering the V, D and J segments. Illumina adapters and sample indices were attached to the amplicons in two consecutive PCR reactions using Phusion HS II polymerase. The amplicons were purified from gel with the NucleoSpin Gel and PCR Clean-up kit and then assessed with Qubit and an Agilent 2100 Bioanalyzer. The libraries were sequenced on an Illumina MiSeq with 600-cycle, single-indexed, paired-end runs. The source study handled its data this way. TRB sequences were processed with MiXCR versions 2.12 and 3.0.5. A clone was defined as each unique CDR3 nucleotide sequence, and only productive sequences supported by at least two reads were kept. The repertoire metrics were Shannon diversity, evenness, clonality (defined as one minus evenness), and alpha-parameterized diversity profiles covering alpha 0 to 5. The IGoR algorithm was used to calculate generation probabilities of clones in the paired pre- and post-chemotherapy samples. TCRdb trimmed public reads at Q25 via fastp, called clones via MiXCR and kept in-frame beta chains. Identical CDR3 protein sequences are pooled into one entry, listed with their most common genes and DNA. TCRdb assigned the V and J calls; the authors' analysis was not used. Counted in this sample were approximately 10,000 distinct CDR3 sequences; roughly 45% of them appeared once. The ten largest make up less than 8.5% of the sample.

The rearrangement joined TRBV18 to TRBJ1-1; the D gene is perhaps TRBD1, on 6 matching bases. The sample was blood. The sequence derives from a human donor in good health. Here is the DNA: TGTGCCAGCGTTGGATTGGACAGTCTATCTGAAGCTTTCTTT. It specifies CASVGLDSLSEAFF.